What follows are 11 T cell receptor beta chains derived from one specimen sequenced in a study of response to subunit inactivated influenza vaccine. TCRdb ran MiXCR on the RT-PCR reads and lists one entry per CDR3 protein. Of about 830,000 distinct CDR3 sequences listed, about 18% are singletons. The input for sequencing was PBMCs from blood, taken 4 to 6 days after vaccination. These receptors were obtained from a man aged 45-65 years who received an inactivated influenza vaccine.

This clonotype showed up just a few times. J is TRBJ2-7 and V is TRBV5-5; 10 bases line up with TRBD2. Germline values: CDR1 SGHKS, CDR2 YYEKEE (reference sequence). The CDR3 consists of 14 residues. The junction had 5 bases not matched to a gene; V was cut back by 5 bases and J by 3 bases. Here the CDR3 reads CASRTGLAYYEQYF. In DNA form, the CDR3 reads TGTGCCAGCAGAACGGGACTAGCGTACTACGAGCAGTACTTC.

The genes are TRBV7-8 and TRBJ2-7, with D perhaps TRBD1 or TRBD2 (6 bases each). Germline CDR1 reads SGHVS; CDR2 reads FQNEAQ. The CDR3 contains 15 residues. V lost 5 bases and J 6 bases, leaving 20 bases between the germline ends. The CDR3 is CASSRGGRLGGEQYF. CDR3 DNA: TGTGCCAGCAGCCGAGGGGGGAGATTGGGTGGCGAGCAGTACTTC.

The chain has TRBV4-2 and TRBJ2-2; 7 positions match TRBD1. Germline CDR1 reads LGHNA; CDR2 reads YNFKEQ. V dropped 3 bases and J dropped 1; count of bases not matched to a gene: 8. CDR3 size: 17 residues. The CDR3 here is CASSQARQGRNTGELFF. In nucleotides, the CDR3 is TGTGCCAGCAGCCAGGCCAGACAGGGTCGGAACACCGGGGAGCTGTTTTTT.

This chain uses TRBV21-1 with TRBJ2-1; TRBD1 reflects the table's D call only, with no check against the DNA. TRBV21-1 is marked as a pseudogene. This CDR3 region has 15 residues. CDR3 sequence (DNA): TGTGCCAGCAGCCCTCGGGCAGGGGAACGACACGAGCAGTTCTTC. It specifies CASSPRAGERHEQFF.

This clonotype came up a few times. CDR3 sequence (DNA): TGCAGCGCCGGGGACAGGGGTGCCACTGAAGCTTTCTTT. It translates to CSAGDRGATEAFF. The chain carries TRBV29-1 and TRBJ1-1; TRBD1 matches 10 bases. This CDR3 region has 13 residues. From germline, CDR1 is SQVTM and CDR2 ANQGSEA. Losses at the gene ends were 7 bases for V and 4 bases for J; bases not matched to a gene: 6.

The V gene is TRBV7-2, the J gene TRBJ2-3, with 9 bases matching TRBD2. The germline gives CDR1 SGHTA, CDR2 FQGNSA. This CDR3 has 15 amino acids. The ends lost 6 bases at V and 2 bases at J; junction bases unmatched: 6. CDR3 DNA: TGTGCCAGCAGTCAGACTAGCGGCCTCACAGATACGCAGTATTTT. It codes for CASSQTSGLTDTQYF.

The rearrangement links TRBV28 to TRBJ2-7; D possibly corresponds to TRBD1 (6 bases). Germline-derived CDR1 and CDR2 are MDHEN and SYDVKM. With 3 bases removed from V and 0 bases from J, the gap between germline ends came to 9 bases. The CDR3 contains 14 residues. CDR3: CASSFRGISYEQYF. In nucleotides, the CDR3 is TGTGCCAGCAGTTTCAGGGGTATCTCCTACGAGCAGTACTTC.

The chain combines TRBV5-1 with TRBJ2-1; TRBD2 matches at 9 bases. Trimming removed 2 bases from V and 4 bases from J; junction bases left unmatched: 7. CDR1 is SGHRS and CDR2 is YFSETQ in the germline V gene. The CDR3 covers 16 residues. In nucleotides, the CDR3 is TGCGCCAGCAGCTTCCCTAGCGGGAAGGAGTACAATGAGCAGTTCTTC. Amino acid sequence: CASSFPSGKEYNEQFF.

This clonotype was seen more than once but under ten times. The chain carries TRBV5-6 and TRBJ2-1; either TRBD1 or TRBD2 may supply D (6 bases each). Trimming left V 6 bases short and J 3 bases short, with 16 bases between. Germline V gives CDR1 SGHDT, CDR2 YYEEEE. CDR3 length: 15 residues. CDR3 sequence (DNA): TGTGCCAGCAAGGATGGGGGGACAAACTACAATGAGCAGTTCTTC. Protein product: CASKDGGTNYNEQFF.

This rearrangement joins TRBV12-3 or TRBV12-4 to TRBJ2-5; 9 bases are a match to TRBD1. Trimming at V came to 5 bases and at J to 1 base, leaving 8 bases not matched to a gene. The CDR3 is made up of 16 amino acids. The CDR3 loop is CASSPHTTGGQETQYF. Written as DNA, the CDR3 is TGTGCCAGCAGTCCTCATACGACAGGGGGCCAAGAGACCCAGTACTTC.

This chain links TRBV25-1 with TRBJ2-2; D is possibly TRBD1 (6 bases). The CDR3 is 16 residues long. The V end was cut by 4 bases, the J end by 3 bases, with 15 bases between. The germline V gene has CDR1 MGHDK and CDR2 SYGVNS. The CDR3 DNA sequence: TGTGCCAGCAGTGTCCTAACAGGGCTTCACACCGGGGAGCTGTTTTTT. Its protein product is CASSVLTGLHTGELFF.